This entry lists 19 T cell receptor beta chains sequenced from one sample in a study of post-analysis software for immune sequencing data. Whole-study findings and limits: Controls had lower frequencies than patients of about 5 TRBV segments, which included TRBV5-6, TRBV5-1 and TRBV20-1.

Sequencing libraries made from TCR beta cDNA carried unique molecular identifiers. TCRdb re-called the PCR reads through MiXCR, storing one row per CDR3 protein. The sample includes around 700,000 distinct CDR3 sequences, about 60% seen only once; the top ten take 11%. These receptors lack a known antigen. The specimen was blood. The receptor set was obtained from a girl aged 2-9 years with multiple sclerosis.

The gene calls are TRBV12-3 or TRBV12-4 and TRBJ2-4, with TRBD2 matching 7 bases. V lost 2 bases to trimming and J lost 9 bases; unmatched junction nucleotides: 7. The CDR3 has 14 residues. This CDR3 reads CASSLNWRGSIQYF. The DNA for the CDR3 is TGTGCCAGCAGTTTAAATTGGCGGGGGAGCATTCAGTACTTC.

The chain employs TRBV7-6 and TRBJ2-1; tentatively, D is TRBD2 (5 bases). Germline-derived CDR1 and CDR2 are SGHVS and FNYEAQ. The V gene lost 5 bases and the J gene lost 8 bases, with 19 bases spanning the gap. This CDR3 has 15 residues. This chain's CDR3 is CASSPELAERDEQFF. CDR3 bases: TGTGCCAGCAGCCCCGAACTGGCGGAGAGGGATGAGCAGTTCTTC. The whole variable domain, remainder taken from reference TRBV7-6 and TRBJ2-1, is GAGVSQSPRYKVTKRGQDVALRCDPISGHVSLYWYRQALGQGPEFLTYFNYEAQQDKSGLPNDRFSAERPEGSISTLTIQRTEQRDSAMYRCASSPELAERDEQFFGPGTRLTVL.

V is TRBV29-1 and J is TRBJ1-2, with 9 bases matching TRBD1. CDR3 length: 13 amino acids. Germline assignment: CDR1 SQVTM and CDR2 ANQGSEA. J was trimmed by 6 bases and V by 7 bases; bases with no gene match: 9. CDR3 protein: CSASSGTGHGYTF. In DNA, the CDR3 is TGCAGCGCCAGTTCCGGGACAGGGCATGGCTACACCTTC. Together with reference TRBV29-1 and TRBJ1-2, the CDR3 gives the full variable domain: SAVISQKPSRDICQRGTSLTIQCQVDSQVTMMFWYRQQPGQSLTLIATANQGSEATYESGFVIDKFPISRPNLTFSTLTVSNMSPEDSSIYLCSASSGTGHGYTFGSGTRLTVV.

The gene calls are TRBV12-3 or TRBV12-4 and TRBJ2-1; D is ambiguous. Deletions cut 3 bases from V and 3 bases from J, with 9 bases between. CDR3 length equals 14 residues. CDR3 DNA: TGTGCCAGCAGTTTGGGTTCGATCTACAATGAGCAGTTCTTC. It specifies CASSLGSIYNEQFF.

This clonotype was seen a few times. The chain joins TRBV12-5 to TRBJ2-1, with D uncertain. Germline V gene data show CDR1 as LGHNT and CDR2 as FRNRAP. This CDR3 has 15 residues. Trimming cost V 6 bases and J 3 bases, with 15 bases left between them. DNA for the CDR3: TGTGCTAGTGGCACGCCACTTAGCCGCTACAATGAGCAGTTCTTC. This translates into CASGTPLSRYNEQFF.

The chain employs TRBV5-1 and TRBJ2-1, with 11 bases matching TRBD1. Germline trimming cut 5 bases from V and 6 bases from J; bases unmatched to any gene: 10. Germline-derived CDR1 and CDR2 are SGHRS and YFSETQ. CDR3 length: 16 residues. CDR3 DNA: TGCGCCAGCAGACGAGCCCCCGGGACAGGGGGCAATGAGCAGTTCTTC. It specifies CASRRAPGTGGNEQFF.

This clonotype has just one count. The chain couples TRBV5-1 to TRBJ2-1; TRBD2 agrees at 7 bases. CDR3 length equals 15 residues. Germline assignment: CDR1 SGHRS and CDR2 YFSETQ. V was pared by 5 bases and J by 1 base, with 6 bases of the junction left unmatched. The CDR3: CASSAWEGSYNEQFF. The CDR3 DNA reads as TGCGCCAGCAGTGCCTGGGAGGGATCCTACAATGAGCAGTTCTTC.

The chain joins TRBV20-1 to TRBJ1-2; TRBD1 aligns across 8 bases. There are 13 residues in the CDR3. Germline-derived CDR1 and CDR2 are DFQATT and SNEGSKA (reference sequence). V was pared by 4 bases and J by 8 bases, with 9 bases of the junction left unmatched. The chain's CDR3 is CSAIMTGAGGYTF. In nucleotides, the CDR3 is TGCAGTGCTATAATGACAGGGGCGGGCGGCTACACCTTC.

Regarding this clonotype: At one end the junction does not follow the germline gene, possibly because of a read error. The genes are TRBV25-1 and TRBJ2-1; D ambiguous. This CDR3 contains 15 residues. The V gene's germline CDR1 is MGHDK and CDR2 SYGVNS. CDR3 sequence reads: CVSSVPHHHHNEQFF. CDR3 sequence (DNA): TGTGTCAGCAGTGTGCCCCACCACCACCACAATGAGCAGTTCTTC.

This clonotype was seen only a few times. V and J are TRBV29-1 and TRBJ2-3; 10 nucleotides align to TRBD1. Germline CDR1 reads SQVTM; CDR2 reads ANQGSEA. The length of the CDR3 is 14 residues. With 4 bases clipped from V and 2 bases from J, the junction kept 3 bases outside the gene matches. CDR3 DNA sequence: TGCAGCGTTGGGACAGGGGGTTACACAGATACGCAGTATTTT. It specifies CSVGTGGYTDTQYF.

The chain recombines TRBV12-3 or TRBV12-4 with TRBJ2-4; 9 bases are shared with TRBD1. Losses at the gene ends were 5 bases for V and 2 bases for J; bases not matched to a gene: 10. The CDR3 sequence is 17 residues long. The CDR3 region is CASSGMDRGFTKNIQYF. For the CDR3, the DNA is TGTGCCAGCAGTGGGATGGACAGGGGTTTTACCAAAAACATTCAGTACTTC.

This clonotype has more than one count but fewer than ten. This chain links TRBV9 with TRBJ2-6; possible D gene TRBD2, 6 bases. Trimming removed 0 bases from V and 2 bases from J, with 9 bases in between. Per germline, CDR1 SGDLS and CDR2 YYNGEE. The CDR3 length is 16 residues. The CDR3 loop reads CASSVAGEAGANVLTF. In nucleotides, the CDR3 is TGTGCCAGCAGCGTAGCGGGGGAAGCTGGGGCCAACGTCCTGACTTTC.

In regard to this clonotype: Germline is not matched at one junction end, which may reflect a read error. The chain carries TRBV12-3 or TRBV12-4 and TRBJ2-1, with a possible D match to TRBD1 (6 bases). This CDR3 contains 14 residues. The CDR3 coding sequence is TGTGCCAGCAGTTTCGTGGGGGCAGTGGATGAACAGTTCTTC. It is translated as CASSFVGAVDEQFF.

V usage is TRBV20-1 and J usage is TRBJ2-5, with TRBD1 matching over 9 bases. Germline V gives CDR1 DFQATT, CDR2 SNEGSKA (reference sequence). CDR3 length equals 15 residues. The trim removed 6 bases at V and 8 bases at J, leaving 16 bases unmatched. The CDR3 loop is CSALQDRGSLVTQYF. Written as DNA, the CDR3 is TGCAGTGCCCTCCAGGACAGGGGCTCCCTGGTCACCCAGTACTTC.

This clonotype occurred a few times. This chain uses TRBV29-1 with TRBJ2-1, with 9 bases lining up with TRBD1. This CDR3 has 13 residues. CDR1 is SQVTM, CDR2 ANQGSEA, per germline. V lost 6 bases, J lost 4 bases, and 4 bases stayed unmatched. CDR3 residues: CSVKTGGYNEQFF. CDR3 DNA: TGCAGCGTAAAGACAGGGGGGTACAATGAGCAGTTCTTC.

The gene calls are TRBV7-2 and TRBJ2-1, with D unresolved. V was pared by 5 bases and J by 4 bases, with 12 bases between. The CDR3 loop spans 14 amino acids. In germline, CDR1 is SGHTA, CDR2 FQGNSA. The DNA for the CDR3 is TGTGCCAGCAGCACGATAGAAGCGTACAATGAGCAGTTCTTC. It specifies CASSTIEAYNEQFF.

The chain employs TRBV5-1 and TRBJ2-7; TRBD1 matches at 7 bases. The better agreement between TRBJ2-5 and the DNA end casts doubt on the J call. The germline V gene has CDR1 SGHRS and CDR2 YFSETQ. The CDR3 is 18 amino acids. CDR3 sequence: CASSLLPDRWGSEETQYF. CDR3 DNA: TGCGCCAGCAGCCTTCTTCCGGACAGGTGGGGGTCTGAAGAGACCCAGTACTTC.

This clonotype came up a few times. In DNA, the CDR3 is TGTGCCAGCGGGGGCTTTGGCGCAGATACGCAGTATTTT. It translates to CASGGFGADTQYF. This chain links TRBV12-3 or TRBV12-4 with TRBJ2-3; D might be TRBD1 (6 bases). The CDR3 has 13 residues. V lost 8 bases, J lost 4 bases, and 13 bases lay in between.

This clonotype turned up a few times. J is TRBJ1-2 and V is TRBV12-3 or TRBV12-4, with 7 bases fitting TRBD1. J was trimmed by 2 bases and V by 5 bases; bases with no gene match: 5. This CDR3 is built from 14 residues. The CDR3 bases are TGTGCCAGCAGTACTCAACAGGGGAACTATGGCTACACCTTC. This codes for CASSTQQGNYGYTF.